This TCR beta chain was found in a study of control samples from healthy donors and cancer patients. TCRdb's copy holds only in-frame clones and misses some; the assay was immunoSEQ multiplex PCR. This table has 120,000 or so clones, approximately 90% appearing once. The CDR3 totals 14 residues. V was pared by 4 bases and J by 5 bases, with 5 bases of the junction left unmatched. The V gene's germline CDR1 is SGHRS and CDR2 YFSETQ. The clonotype was recovered from a woman under 30 in good health. Sample: blood. V is TRBV5-1 and J is TRBJ1-1; 10 bases map to TRBD1. The CDR3 coding sequence is TGCGCCAGCAGCCCGGGACAGGGGATGACTGAAGCTTTCTTT. Translation: CASSPGQGMTEAFF.